This T cell receptor (beta chain) was captured by sequencing in a study of cytomegalovirus exposure and HLA in healthy donors. The PCR contained 60 Vbeta and 13 Jbeta primers. Generated by immunoSEQ multiplex PCR, the TCRdb table keeps only in-frame clones and is missing some. This repertoire shows about 160,000 clones, 75% to 80% found once; its top ten account for just under 1%. On this clone: Its target is unknown.

Study results and limitations: Roughly uniform depth of sequencing across donors was assumed in presence/absence analyses.

CDR3 size: 15 residues. Trimming took 2 bases from V and 5 from J, leaving 15 bases between them. The germline V gene encodes CDR1 LGHNA and CDR2 YSLEER. Sequencing was carried out using PBMCs. The sequence came from a woman in her forties or fifties in good health and CMV-seropositive. The gene calls are TRBV4-3 and TRBJ2-5; perhaps TRBD1 as D (6 bases). This CDR3 is CASSQTMTGGETQYF. The CDR3 DNA sequence: TGCGCCAGCAGCCAAACGATGACAGGCGGGGAGACCCAGTACTTC.